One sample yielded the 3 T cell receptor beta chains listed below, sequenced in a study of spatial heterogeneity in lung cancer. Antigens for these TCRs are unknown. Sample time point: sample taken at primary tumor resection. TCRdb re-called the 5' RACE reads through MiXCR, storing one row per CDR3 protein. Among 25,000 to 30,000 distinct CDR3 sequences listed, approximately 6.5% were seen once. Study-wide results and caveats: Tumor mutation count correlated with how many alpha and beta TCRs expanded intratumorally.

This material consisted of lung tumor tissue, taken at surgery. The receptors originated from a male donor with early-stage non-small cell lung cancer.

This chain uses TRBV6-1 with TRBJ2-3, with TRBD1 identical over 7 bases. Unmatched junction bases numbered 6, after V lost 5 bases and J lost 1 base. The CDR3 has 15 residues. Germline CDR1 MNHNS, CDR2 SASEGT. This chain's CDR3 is CASSLQGYGTDTQYF. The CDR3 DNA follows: TGTGCCAGCAGTCTACAGGGGTACGGCACAGATACGCAGTATTTT.

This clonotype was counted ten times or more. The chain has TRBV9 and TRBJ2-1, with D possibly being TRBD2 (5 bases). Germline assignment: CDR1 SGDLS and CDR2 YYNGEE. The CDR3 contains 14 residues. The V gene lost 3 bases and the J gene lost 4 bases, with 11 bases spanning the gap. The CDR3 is CASSDRTGYNEQFF. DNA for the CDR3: TGTGCCAGCAGCGATAGGACGGGATACAATGAGCAGTTCTTC.

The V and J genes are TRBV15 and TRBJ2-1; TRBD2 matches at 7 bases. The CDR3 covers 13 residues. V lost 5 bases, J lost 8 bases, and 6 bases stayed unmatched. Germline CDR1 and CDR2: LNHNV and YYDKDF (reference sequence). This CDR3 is CATSPRLADEQFF. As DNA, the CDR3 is TGTGCCACCAGCCCTCGACTAGCCGATGAGCAGTTCTTC.